The T cell receptor beta chain under discussion was sequenced for a study of shared clonotypes between healthy human individuals. The study's findings and limits: Among a handful of donors, about 5% of naive CD4 clonotypes were found in common. Sorted-subset samples were not fully sequenced, rarefaction indicated. Among non-shared clonotypes, generation probabilities were lower than among those shared by all four donors.

CD8 cells classed as naive were CD45RO-negative and positively selected for CCR7, excluding terminally differentiated effector memory CD45RA+ cells. Looked up from germline, CDR1 is SGHAT and CDR2 is FQDESV (reference sequence). Trimming pared 6 bases from V and 4 bases from J, leaving 16 bases between. This CDR3 spans 16 amino acids. The assay was immunoSEQ multiplex PCR, and TCRdb's table has in-frame clones only and misses some. The data contain some 2 million clones, about 94% of them singletons. As for this clone: Its target is unknown.

The sequencing sample was made of naive CD8+ T cells sorted from blood. This sequence joins TRBV11-1 and TRBJ1-6; maybe TRBD1 (6 bases). The receptor's source is a man aged 18 to 30 in good health. The CDR3 DNA reads as TGTGCCAGCAGTTCGGACAGCTTGGGGTATAATTCACCCCTCCACTTT. Translating it yields CASSSDSLGYNSPLHF.